This T cell receptor beta chain was recorded in a study of T-cell memory formation after mild COVID-19 (dated by TCRdb to about 2021). Notes on the research overall: Most TCR sequence clusters were specific to one of the two donors. Longitudinal TCRalpha and TCRbeta repertoire sequencing tracked T-cell clones expanding and contracting after mild COVID-19 in a couple of donors. Two young, previously healthy adult volunteers, one female and one male, were included in the cohort.

Ficoll-Paque density gradient centrifugation was the method used to isolate PBMCs. Results and caveats for the whole study, not just this receptor: Whether the second-wave clones peaking on day 37 were SARS-CoV-2 specific was not confirmed. From day 15 to 85, contracting clones showed balanced CD4/CD8 phenotypes, whereas a second wave of clones that expanded from day 15 to 37 leaned towards CD4+. Contracting CD4+ clones appeared mostly in the CM and EM memory subsets, whereas CD8+ clones were enriched in EMRA. The detection of some responding clones in pre-infection memory suggests that pre-existing cross-reactive memory T cells joined the SARS-CoV-2 response. Only a couple of mild cases were covered in the study, and larger cohorts including severe cases with pre-infection samples were considered necessary.

Sequenced on an Illumina NovaSeq 6000. cDNA libraries for TCRalpha and TCRbeta were prepared by 5'RACE using constant-segment primers, with sample barcodes and unique molecular identifiers added. RNA was extracted from every sample with Trizol reagent. Library amplification was performed in two PCR steps, and a second sample barcode and Illumina TruSeq adapters were introduced in the second step. Libraries were sequenced on an Illumina NovaSeq with 2 x 150 bp paired-end reads. In the paper's pipeline: The reads were demultiplexed and collapsed into UMI-guided consensus sequences using migec v1.2.7. With mixcr v2.1.11, UMI consensuses were aligned to TRA and TRB V and J templates and assembled into clonotypes. Expanded or contracted clonotypes were those called significant by both edgeR and NoisET, with noise models trained on biological replicates. For edgeR calls, a false discovery rate-adjusted p below 0.01 and a log2 fold-change threshold of 1 were applied. As an exploratory analysis of dynamics, PCA with hierarchical clustering was applied to max-normalized trajectories of the 1000 most abundant clonotypes. Separately sequenced CD4+ and CD8+ repertoires were used to assign the CD4 or CD8 phenotype of responding clones. TCRdb trimmed the raw reads at Q25, called clones with MiXCR and kept productive beta chains. Rows merge per CDR3 protein into single entries with the most common DNA and genes. The V and J calls and clone size are TCRdb's, not the authors'. This sample gives around 250,000 distinct CDR3 sequences in total; roughly 16% of them show up just once. About a fifth of the sample goes to the ten largest clones.

This clonotype was observed a handful of times. Its antigen has not been determined. Base qualities are not at hand, and no much larger clone is one base apart. For CDR1 and CDR2, the germline V gene lists SGHRS and YFSETQ. The CDR3 goes from the cysteine to the phenylalanine over 12 residues. The retained sequence is limited to the CDR3, 36 bases, with the frame set at the first base. From V the trimming removes 5 bases and from J it removes 8 bases, while the gene matches leave 3 bases of the junction unaccounted for. Recombination joined TRBV5-1 with TRBJ2-1; 8 of the junction bases match TRBD1. Input material: PBMCs or a T cell subset sorted from them (not recorded which). The TCR sequence derives from a man between 18 and 35 years old who had mild COVID-19 (a few samples of this study predate the infection). The sample titles of this study are shuffled in the database, so cell type and time point are left out; the donor was told from shared clones. The nucleotide sequence is given as TGCGCCAGCAGACTGACAGGGGATGAGCAGTTCTTC. It translates to CASRLTGDEQFF.